The TCR beta chain described here comes from a study of blood T cell repertoires in COVID-19. This clone was detected a few times. Assay: immunoSEQ multiplex PCR; the TCRdb copy retains only in-frame clones and omits some. In the table there are about 180,000 clones, less than 85% of which are singletons. Germline V gene data show CDR1 as SQVTM and CDR2 as ANQGSEA. V lost 6 bases and J 3 bases, leaving 15 bases between the germline ends. The CDR3 totals 14 residues. This sequence originates from a human donor in a cohort sampled during active COVID-19. V is TRBV29-1 and J is TRBJ1-3; tentative D call: TRBD1 (5 bases). Sequences were obtained from peripheral blood. CDR3 amino acids: CSVNLLQGGNTIYF. Here the CDR3 DNA reads TGCAGCGTCAACCTCCTTCAGGGTGGAAACACCATATATTTT.